Presented here are 21 T cell receptor beta chains from one specimen sequenced in a study of T-cell reconstitution after alpha-beta-depleted transplantation in children. It was with unique molecular identifiers that the TCRbeta library was prepared. TCRdb re-analysed the PCR reads in MiXCR, keeping a single row per CDR3 protein. The data show roughly 400,000 distinct CDR3 sequences, around 20% seen once. The sample here was PBMCs from the stem cell graft donor, taken from the stem cell graft. These receptors originate from a human donor who donated a stem cell graft to a child with acute myeloid leukemia.

This clonotype was detected a few times. The chain uses TRBV7-9 and TRBJ2-7; D assignment may be TRBD1 or TRBD2 (5 bases each). Germline CDR1 reads SEHNR; CDR2 reads FQNEAQ (reference sequence). The CDR3 covers 16 residues. Trimming left V 3 bases short and J 3 bases short, with 18 bases between. DNA of the CDR3: TGTGCCAGCAGCTTTAAGACAGTAGGAGGAAGCTACGAGCAGTACTTC. Encoded protein: CASSFKTVGGSYEQYF.

This clonotype was detected many times. This chain uses TRBV30 with TRBJ2-1, with D perhaps matching TRBD2 (6 bases). The length of the CDR3 is 14 residues. The V and J ends lost 1 base and 2 bases respectively, with 9 bases between them. Germline values: CDR1 GTSNPN, CDR2 SVGIG (reference sequence). This CDR3 is CAWSEGTPYNEQFF. The CDR3 region has the DNA TGTGCCTGGAGTGAGGGGACTCCCTACAATGAGCAGTTCTTC.

This clonotype was detected a few times. The rearrangement joins TRBV25-1 to TRBJ2-1, with TRBD2 matching 8 bases. Per the germline V gene, CDR1 is MGHDK and CDR2 is SYGVNS. The J segment lost 8 bases and the V segment lost 4 bases, leaving 13 bases of the junction unmatched. The CDR3 covers 16 residues. The CDR3 DNA reads TGTGCCAGCAGTGCCCCCGGGGGGGACATTCTGTATGAGCAGTTCTTC. This translates into CASSAPGGDILYEQFF.

V usage is TRBV5-6 and J usage is TRBJ2-7; D gene ambiguous. Germline CDR1 SGHDT, CDR2 YYEEEE. Trimming removed 4 bases from V and 6 bases from J, with 8 bases in between. This CDR3 region has 11 residues. The DNA of the CDR3 is TGTGCCAGCAGCCAGAGAGGCGAGCAGTACTTC. The encoded protein is CASSQRGEQYF.

The chain is built from TRBV25-1 and TRBJ2-1; D not certain. Germline V lookup: CDR1 MGHDK, CDR2 SYGVNS. This CDR3 is 16 amino acids long. The V gene lost 2 bases and the J gene lost 4 bases, with 15 bases spanning the gap. In DNA form, the CDR3 reads TGTGCCAGCAGTGAAGTAGGAACAACTCCTTACAATGAGCAGTTCTTC. Its translation: CASSEVGTTPYNEQFF.

The gene calls are TRBV10-3 and TRBJ2-6; D uncertain. The ends were cut back, 6 bases at V and 2 bases at J, with 2 bases in the middle. Germline CDR1 reads ENHRY; CDR2 reads SYGVKD. The CDR3 extends over 12 amino acids. The CDR3 sequence: CAISPGANVLTF. In DNA form, the CDR3 reads TGTGCCATCAGCCCTGGGGCCAACGTCCTGACTTTC.

The chain couples TRBV20-1 to TRBJ2-1; D unclear. Trimming took off 4 bases at V and 0 bases at J, with 16 bases between the two ends. From germline, CDR1 is DFQATT and CDR2 SNEGSKA (reference sequence). This CDR3 is 16 amino acids long. CDR3 protein: CSATTIVPGSYNEQFF. The CDR3 DNA sequence: TGCAGTGCTACCACCATCGTTCCGGGCTCCTACAATGAGCAGTTCTTC.

This rearrangement joins TRBV5-1 to TRBJ2-5, with 7 bases that match TRBD1. This CDR3 has 14 residues. V lost 2 bases, J lost 3 bases, and 4 bases stayed unmatched. Germline V gene data show CDR1 as SGHRS and CDR2 as YFSETQ. CDR3 sequence (DNA): TGCGCCAGCAGCTTCCCCGGGACAGAAGAGACCCAGTACTTC. Its protein product is CASSFPGTEETQYF.

The chain is built from TRBV20-1 and TRBJ2-7, with 11 bases lining up with TRBD2. The J segment lost 6 bases and the V segment lost 0 bases, leaving 1 base of the junction unmatched. The CDR3 extends over 13 amino acids. CDR1 and CDR2 from the germline V gene are DFQATT and SNEGSKA (reference sequence). In nucleotides, the CDR3 is TGCAGTGCTAGAGAAACTAGCGGGGGCGAGCAGTACTTC. It translates to CSARETSGGEQYF.

This clonotype was seen repeatedly, ten times or more. The chain combines TRBV21-1 with TRBJ2-1; the table assigns TRBD1, which was not confirmed against the DNA. TRBV21-1 is annotated as a pseudogene. CDR3 length: 16 residues. The CDR3 sequence is CASTKGSWTRNNEQFF. The DNA for the CDR3 is TGTGCCAGCACCAAGGGATCTTGGACACGAAACAATGAGCAGTTCTTC.

This clonotype was seen more than once but under ten times. The rearrangement links TRBV5-1 to TRBJ2-3, with a possible D match to TRBD2 (6 bases). Looked up from germline, CDR1 is SGHRS and CDR2 is YFSETQ. Trimming took 0 bases from V and 2 from J, leaving 10 bases between them. This CDR3 has 15 amino acids. The CDR3 DNA sequence: TGCGCCAGCAGCTTGGCGGGGGACCCCACAGATACGCAGTATTTT. Its protein product is CASSLAGDPTDTQYF.

This clonotype was seen repeatedly, ten times or more. V and J are TRBV12-3 or TRBV12-4 and TRBJ2-1; the D call may be TRBD1 or TRBD2 (6 bases each). The CDR3 spans 15 residues. V gave up 3 bases and J gave up 3 bases, with 12 bases separating them. The CDR3 sequence: CASSLWGALYNEQFF. The CDR3 DNA reads TGTGCCAGCAGTTTGTGGGGGGCGCTCTACAATGAGCAGTTCTTC.

This clonotype has a handful of counts. The V call is TRBV24-1, the J call TRBJ2-2; 9 bases agree with TRBD1. The CDR3 has 15 residues. The germline CDR1 and CDR2 sequences are KGHDR and SFDVKD. After removal of 2 bases from V and 8 bases from J, the junction contained 5 bases not matched to a gene. CDR3 DNA: TGTGCCACCAGTGATTCGGGACAGGGTACGGGGGAGCTGTTTTTT. Its translation is CATSDSGQGTGELFF.

This sequence joins TRBV27 and TRBJ2-3; D is perhaps TRBD1 (6 bases). The V and J ends lost 5 bases and 2 bases respectively, with 14 bases between them. CDR1 is MNHEY and CDR2 is SMNVEV in the germline V gene (reference sequence). CDR3 size: 15 residues. The CDR3 region is CASSPQGQSTDTQYF. CDR3 nucleotide sequence: TGTGCCAGCAGTCCCCAGGGGCAGTCCACAGATACGCAGTATTTT.

This clonotype was seen only once. This sequence joins TRBV7-2 and TRBJ1-2; tentative D call: TRBD1 (6 bases). Germline V gives CDR1 SGHTA, CDR2 FQGNSA. The CDR3 contains 15 residues. Trimming removed 1 base from V and 3 bases from J, with 12 bases in between. This chain's CDR3 is CASSLVPGDDYGYTF. CDR3 DNA: TGTGCCAGCAGCTTAGTTCCAGGGGACGACTATGGCTACACCTTC.

The rearrangement joins TRBV4-1 to TRBJ2-1, with 8 nucleotides matching TRBD1. Trimming removed 4 bases from V and 8 bases from J; junction bases left unmatched: 7. The CDR3 totals 14 residues. Germline CDR1 is MGHRA and CDR2 is YSYEKL. The CDR3 DNA reads as TGCGCCAGCAGCCGCGGACAGGGTGATCATGAGCAGTTCTTC. The encoded protein is CASSRGQGDHEQFF.

The rearrangement links TRBV28 to TRBJ2-5; 7 positions agree with TRBD1. CDR3 length equals 15 residues. The V gene's germline CDR1 is MDHEN and CDR2 SYDVKM. V lost 5 bases to trimming and J lost 9 bases; unmatched junction nucleotides: 15. As DNA, the CDR3 is TGTGCCAGCAGTCCGGGGACAGCGGTGCCCATGGCCCAGTACTTC. This gives the protein CASSPGTAVPMAQYF.

In this sample, this clonotype turned up many times. The V gene is TRBV11-2, the J gene TRBJ1-5; unclear D gene. This CDR3 spans 10 amino acids. Per the germline V gene, CDR1 is SGHAT and CDR2 is FQNNGV. CDR3 sequence reads: CVLARQPQHF. The CDR3 nucleotides read TGTGTCCTCGCACGGCAGCCCCAGCATTTT.

The V call is TRBV23-1, the J call TRBJ1-5; 7 bases map to TRBD1. TRBV23-1 is noted as an ORF with a role that remains uncertain. The CDR3 runs 19 residues. J gave up 7 bases and V 2 bases, and 20 bases lay outside the gene matches. DNA for the CDR3: TGCGCCAGCAGTCAACCCCCGACCCGACAGGGCCTTAGAGGGCAGCCCCAGCATTTT. Its translation: CASSQPPTRQGLRGQPQHF.

This clonotype was seen a handful of times. The chain links TRBV29-1 to TRBJ2-1, with 12 bases that match TRBD1. Germline CDR1 is SQVTM and CDR2 is ANQGSEA. The CDR3 has 13 amino acids. J lost 7 bases, V lost 6 bases, and 4 bases had no gene match. For the CDR3, the DNA is TGCAGCGTGGGGACAGGGGGCGGGAATGAGCAGTTCTTC. This translates into CSVGTGGGNEQFF.

This clonotype showed up just a few times. The V gene is TRBV6-1, the J gene TRBJ2-1; 10 bases align to TRBD2. The CDR3 sequence is 16 residues long. CDR1 and CDR2 from the germline V gene are MNHNS and SASEGT. The junction had 14 bases not matched to a gene; V was cut back by 8 bases and J by 7 bases. As DNA, the CDR3 is TGTGCCAGCTCCCGAGGAGCGGGAGGGTCATTGAATGAGCAGTTCTTC. This encodes CASSRGAGGSLNEQFF.